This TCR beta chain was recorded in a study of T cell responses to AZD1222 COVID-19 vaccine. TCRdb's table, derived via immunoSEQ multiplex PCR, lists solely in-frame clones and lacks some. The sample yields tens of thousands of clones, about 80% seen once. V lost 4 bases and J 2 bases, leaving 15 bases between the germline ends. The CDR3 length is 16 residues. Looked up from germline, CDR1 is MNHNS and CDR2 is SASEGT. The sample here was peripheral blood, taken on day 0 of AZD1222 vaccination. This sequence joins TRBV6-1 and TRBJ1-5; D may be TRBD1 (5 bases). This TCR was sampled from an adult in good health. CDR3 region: CASSADPPGRNQPQHF. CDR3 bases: TGTGCCAGCAGTGCCGACCCTCCGGGGCGCAATCAGCCCCAGCATTTT.